Below are 27 T cell receptor beta chains sequenced from a single sample in a study of regulatory T cells in long-lasting Graves disease. HTBI primers from iRepertoire and Arm-PCR of CDR3 regions yielded the TCR beta libraries. MiXCR, run by TCRdb on the multiplex PCR reads, gives a single entry per CDR3 protein. This sample carries a few hundred thousand distinct CDR3 sequences, around a fifth of them seen once, and the ten largest clones take approximately 14%. Indicated time point: persistent/refractory GD, antithyroid drugs over 5 years with positive TRAb. The TCR library was made from RNA that had been extracted from PBMCs in TRIzol. The sequences come from peripheral blood mononuclear cells (PBMCs), collected when the disease was refractory, from a patient treated with antithyroid drugs. The receptors derive from a female donor with Graves disease.

This clonotype was counted ten times or more. This sequence joins TRBV6-5 and TRBJ1-1; 7 positions agree with TRBD1. The V and J ends lost 0 bases and 11 bases, in that order; junction bases with no gene match: 9. Germline V gene sequence: CDR1 MNHEY, CDR2 SVGAGI. The CDR3 spans 14 residues. CDR3 sequence reads: CASSYSGRGLTAFF. The DNA for the CDR3 is TGTGCCAGCAGTTACTCGGGTAGGGGGCTGACGGCTTTCTTT.

This clonotype was counted a few times. The V and J genes are TRBV5-6 and TRBJ2-7; the D gene is possibly TRBD1 (6 bases). This CDR3 spans 16 amino acids. In germline, CDR1 is SGHDT, CDR2 YYEEEE. V was clipped by 4 bases and J by 0 bases, with 17 bases between them. The CDR3 region has the DNA TGTGCCAGCAGCGCTTTAGGACAGCAGAACTCCTACGAGCAGTACTTC. Amino acid sequence: CASSALGQQNSYEQYF.

In this sample, this clonotype turned up a few times. The gene calls are TRBV5-1 and TRBJ2-5, with 9 positions matching TRBD2. Per the germline V gene, CDR1 is SGHRS and CDR2 is YFSETQ. There are 15 residues in the CDR3. The junction had 6 bases not matched to a gene; V was cut back by 5 bases and J by 1 base. In DNA, the CDR3 is TGCGCCAGCAGTTTTAATAGCGGGGGCCAAGAGACCCAGTACTTC. Residues: CASSFNSGGQETQYF.

The rearrangement uses TRBV18 and TRBJ2-5; D is unclear. V was trimmed by 0 bases and J by 1 base, leaving 6 bases between them. This CDR3 spans 14 amino acids. The V gene's germline CDR1 is KGHSH and CDR2 LQKENI. As DNA, the CDR3 is TGTGCCAGCTCACCACCGAGTTTCCAAGAGACCCAGTACTTC. Protein: CASSPPSFQETQYF.

This clonotype was detected ten times or more. V is TRBV10-3 and J is TRBJ1-1; TRBD1 matches at 7 bases. CDR3 length equals 11 residues. Germline V gives CDR1 ENHRY, CDR2 SYGVKD. The ends lost 10 bases at V and 5 bases at J; junction bases unmatched: 4. CDR3 residues: CATRQGTEAFF. The CDR3 DNA is TGTGCCACCAGACAGGGTACTGAAGCTTTCTTT.

In this sample, this clonotype turned up a few times. The CDR3 nucleotides read TGTGCCAGCAGCTCCCCCTCCCGGGGGGGCGAAGCTTTCTTT. Protein sequence: CASSSPSRGGEAFF. The chain uses TRBV7-9 and TRBJ1-1; tentatively, D is TRBD1 (6 bases). Germline V gene data show CDR1 as SEHNR and CDR2 as FQNEAQ (reference sequence). Trimming left V 4 bases short and J 8 bases short, with 17 bases between. The CDR3 is 14 residues long. The entire variable domain, with the rest obtained from reference TRBV7-9 and TRBJ1-1, is as follows: DTGVSQNPRHKITKRGQNVTFRCDPISEHNRLYWYRQTLGQGPEFLTYFQNEAQLEKSRLLSDRFSAERPKGSFSTLEIQRTEQGDSAMYLCASSSPSRGGEAFFGQGTRLTVV.

The V call is TRBV11-2, the J call TRBJ2-1; the match to TRBD2 covers 8 bases. J lost 10 bases, V lost 5 bases, and 19 bases had no gene match. CDR1 SGHAT and CDR2 FQNNGV come from the germline V gene. This CDR3 has 17 amino acids. The CDR3 DNA follows: TGTGCCAGCAGCCCACAGCCGGGACTAGTTCCGTTCGACGAGCAGTTCTTC. This encodes CASSPQPGLVPFDEQFF. Based on the CDR3 plus reference TRBV11-2 and TRBJ2-1, the full variable domain is EAGVAQSPRYKIIEKRQSVAFWCNPISGHATLYWYQQILGQGPKLLIQFQNNGVVDDSQLPKDRFSAERLKGVDSTLKIQPAKLEDSAVYLCASSPQPGLVPFDEQFFGPGTRLTVL.

This clonotype has a count of ten or more. The V and J genes are TRBV5-1 and TRBJ2-7; D is unresolved. The CDR3 is 15 residues long. Germline V gives CDR1 SGHRS, CDR2 YFSETQ. Deletions cut 7 bases from V and 1 base from J, with 18 bases between. Written as DNA, the CDR3 is TGCGCCAGCGCACCGTCCGTCCCGGAGTCCTACGAGCAGTACTTC. Protein sequence: CASAPSVPESYEQYF.

The V gene is TRBV11-2, the J gene TRBJ2-3, with a possible D match to TRBD2 (5 bases). The CDR3 contains 15 residues. V gave up 3 bases and J gave up 6 bases, with 16 bases separating them. Germline V gene sequence: CDR1 SGHAT, CDR2 FQNNGV. CDR3 loop: CASSLMGEGGDTQYF. The CDR3, as DNA: TGTGCCAGCAGCTTGATGGGTGAGGGTGGCGATACGCAGTATTTT.

The chain has TRBV28 and TRBJ1-2; 7 nucleotides match TRBD1. This CDR3 comprises 13 residues. From germline, CDR1 is MDHEN and CDR2 SYDVKM. After removal of 6 bases from V and 3 bases from J, the junction contained 4 bases not matched to a gene. The CDR3 loop is CASRATGYYGYTF. In DNA, the CDR3 is TGTGCCAGCAGGGCGACAGGGTACTATGGCTACACCTTC.

This clonotype was seen many times. J is TRBJ2-6 and V is TRBV2; tentatively, D is TRBD2 (6 bases). V dropped 9 bases and J dropped 0 bases, with 6 bases sitting between them. CDR3 length: 13 residues. From germline, CDR1 is SNHLY and CDR2 FYNNEI. In nucleotides, the CDR3 is TGTGCCAGGGGGGGCTCTGGGGCCAACGTCCTGACTTTC. Translation gives CARGGSGANVLTF.

The chain is built from TRBV12-3 or TRBV12-4 and TRBJ2-1; 9 nucleotides line up with TRBD2. V was clipped by 5 bases and J by 5 bases; unmatched bases: 10. The CDR3 extends over 16 amino acids. CDR3 residues: CASSPPSGRTNNEQFF. DNA of the CDR3: TGTGCCAGCAGTCCCCCCAGCGGGAGGACAAACAATGAGCAGTTCTTC.

In its sample, this clonotype was seen many times. The rearrangement links TRBV28 to TRBJ1-4, with no clear D. Trimming removed 4 bases at V and 8 bases at J, with 17 bases between. Looked up from germline, CDR1 is MDHEN and CDR2 is SYDVKM. The CDR3 is 15 residues long. CDR3 sequence: CASSSSLNAAEKLFF. CDR3 coding DNA: TGTGCCAGCAGTTCCTCACTCAACGCGGCAGAAAAACTGTTTTTT.

This clonotype was seen ten or more times. The J gene is TRBJ1-1, the V gene TRBV28; no firm D call. The CDR3 has 10 residues. The ends were cut back, 5 bases at V and 7 bases at J, with 5 bases in the middle. Germline assignment: CDR1 MDHEN and CDR2 SYDVKM. The CDR3: CASSRSEAFF. DNA for the CDR3: TGTGCCAGCAGTAGGAGTGAAGCTTTCTTT.

V and J are TRBV27 and TRBJ2-7, with TRBD2 matching 8 bases. CDR3 length: 16 residues. Looked up from germline, CDR1 is MNHEY and CDR2 is SMNVEV (reference sequence). V shed 5 bases, J shed 4 bases, and the junction held 13 bases outside the gene matches. The CDR3 sequence: CASSPRVVAGSYEQYF. CDR3 DNA sequence: TGTGCCAGCAGTCCGCGGGTGGTAGCGGGGTCATACGAGCAGTACTTC.

This clonotype was observed a few times. The CDR3 nucleotides read TGTGCCAGCAGCTTTCCACAGGGGGACTCTGGAAACACCATATATTTT. This codes for CASSFPQGDSGNTIYF. This chain connects TRBV11-2 to TRBJ1-3; 8 nucleotides line up with TRBD1. With 3 bases clipped from V and 0 bases from J, the junction kept 4 bases outside the gene matches. CDR3 length: 16 amino acids. Germline V lookup: CDR1 SGHAT, CDR2 FQNNGV. The variable domain in full, with the rest retrieved from reference TRBV11-2 and TRBJ1-3, is EAGVAQSPRYKIIEKRQSVAFWCNPISGHATLYWYQQILGQGPKLLIQFQNNGVVDDSQLPKDRFSAERLKGVDSTLKIQPAKLEDSAVYLCASSFPQGDSGNTIYFGEGSWLTVV.

The rearrangement uses TRBV20-1 and TRBJ2-7; D may match TRBD1 or TRBD2 (5 bases each). Trimming took off 0 bases at V and 3 bases at J, with 15 bases between the two ends. The CDR3 contains 15 residues. Germline V lookup: CDR1 DFQATT, CDR2 SNEGSKA (reference sequence). In DNA, the CDR3 is TGCAGTGCTAGAGATCTCAGGACTGGGGGCTACGAGCAGTACTTC. Protein product: CSARDLRTGGYEQYF.

The table lists this clonotype with a few counts. V gene TRBV20-1 combines with J gene TRBJ1-1; a weak D match, TRBD1 (5 bases). Trimming left V 3 bases short and J 10 bases short, with 15 bases between. CDR3 length equals 12 residues. Germline CDR1 reads DFQATT; CDR2 reads SNEGSKA (reference sequence). The CDR3 bases are TGCAGTGCTAGCGCTCTGACTGGGGCAGCTTTCTTT. Translation gives CSASALTGAAFF.

This clonotype came up many times. The J gene is TRBJ1-1, the V gene TRBV20-1, with D uncertain. Germline CDR1 and CDR2: DFQATT and SNEGSKA (reference sequence). Trimming pared 1 base from V and 1 base from J, leaving 16 bases between. The CDR3 runs 16 residues. CDR3 sequence (DNA): TGCAGTGCTAGAGCCAACCCGGGCCCCACGAACACTGAAGCTTTCTTT. This sequence encodes CSARANPGPTNTEAFF.

This clonotype was picked up many times. The DNA for the CDR3 is TGTGCCAGCAAACAACAGGGGGCTTTCTACGAGCAGTACTTC. Its translation is CASKQQGAFYEQYF. The chain carries TRBV27 and TRBJ2-7; 9 bases map to TRBD1. This CDR3 contains 14 residues. Germline loops: CDR1 MNHEY, CDR2 SMNVEV (reference sequence). Trimming at V came to 7 bases and at J to 3 bases, leaving 7 bases not matched to a gene.

This clonotype was counted between two and nine times. The V and J genes are TRBV12-3 or TRBV12-4 and TRBJ1-5; D ambiguous. Trimming removed 7 bases from V and 2 bases from J, with 12 bases in between. The length of the CDR3 is 14 residues. CDR3 in amino acids: CASKVLGGNQPQHF. CDR3 coding DNA: TGTGCCAGCAAGGTTTTAGGCGGCAATCAGCCCCAGCATTTT.

This clonotype was found a few times. The chain is built from TRBV30 and TRBJ1-3; D is possibly TRBD1 (5 bases). V was trimmed by 0 bases and J by 8 bases, leaving 14 bases between them. CDR3 length: 14 amino acids. CDR1 and CDR2 from the germline V gene are GTSNPN and SVGIG (reference sequence). CDR3 DNA: TGTGCCTGGAGTGTACTGGGGCCTGGGGACACCATATATTTT. It translates to CAWSVLGPGDTIYF. Supplemented by reference TRBV30 and TRBJ1-3, the full variable domain reads SQTIHQWPATLVQPVGSPLSLECTVEGTSNPNLYWYRQAAGRGLQLLFYSVGIGQISSEVPQNLSASRPQDRQFILSSKKLLLSDSGFYLCAWSVLGPGDTIYFGEGSWLTVV.

This chain connects TRBV20-1 to TRBJ2-7; TRBD2 agrees at 7 bases. This CDR3 spans 11 amino acids. Per the germline V gene, CDR1 is DFQATT and CDR2 is SNEGSKA (reference sequence). After removal of 5 bases from V and 5 bases from J, the junction contained 3 bases not matched to a gene. The CDR3 here is CSADLADEQYF. For the CDR3, the DNA is TGCAGTGCTGACCTAGCGGACGAGCAGTACTTC.

This clonotype was seen ten or more times. The chain carries TRBV15 and TRBJ1-6; tentative D call: TRBD1 (5 bases). The germline V and J ends were trimmed by 1 base and 7 bases, with 11 bases remaining between them. The CDR3 extends over 15 amino acids. CDR1 is LNHNV and CDR2 is YYDKDF in the germline V gene (reference sequence). Written as DNA, the CDR3 is TGTGCCACCAGCAGAGGAAGGGAGGGGAATTCACCCCTCCACTTT. Amino acids: CATSRGREGNSPLHF.

This clonotype has just a few counts. The chain carries TRBV7-9 and TRBJ2-3; TRBD2 might be the D (6 bases). There are 14 residues in the CDR3. In germline, CDR1 is SEHNR, CDR2 FQNEAQ (reference sequence). With 1 base removed from V and 9 bases from J, the gap between germline ends came to 14 bases. CDR3 nucleotides: TGTGCCAGCAGCTTAGTGTCGTCCGGAGGGACGCAGTATTTT. Translation gives CASSLVSSGGTQYF.

This clonotype was counted only a few times. J is TRBJ1-5 and V is TRBV6-1, with TRBD1 matching 7 bases. Germline trimming cut 2 bases from V and 6 bases from J; bases unmatched to any gene: 7. Germline lookup yields CDR1 MNHNS and CDR2 SASEGT. The CDR3 is 15 amino acids. The CDR3 is CASSEYPGGVQPQHF. As DNA, the CDR3 is TGTGCCAGCAGTGAATACCCAGGGGGAGTTCAGCCCCAGCATTTT.

The sample holds many counts of this clonotype. V is TRBV7-2 and J is TRBJ1-2; D may be TRBD1 (5 bases). CDR3 size: 14 residues. The germline V gene encodes CDR1 SGHTA and CDR2 FQGNSA. V lost 5 bases, J lost 7 bases, and 17 bases lay in between. CDR3 region: CASSPRDLLLGYTF. The CDR3 DNA is TGTGCCAGCAGCCCCCGGGACCTTCTACTTGGCTACACCTTC. The full variable domain, completed using reference TRBV7-2 and TRBJ1-2, is GAGVSQSPSNKVTEKGKDVELRCDPISGHTALYWYRQSLGQGLEFLIYFQGNSAPDKSGLPSDRFSAERTGGSVSTLTIQRTQQEDSAVYLCASSPRDLLLGYTFGSGTRLTVV.